This T cell receptor (beta chain) is drawn from a study of shared clonotypes between healthy human individuals. Deep-level settings were used for running the assay. In the source study's methods: ImmunoSEQ sequences covered only the junction and lacked quality scores; filtering therefore differed. Clones were read by immunoSEQ multiplex PCR, and TCRdb kept only the in-frame ones, dropping some. The DNA gave D and trimming, while V, J and clone size come from that table. The profile shows 2 million to 2.5 million clones, about nine tenths of them singletons. This CDR3 contains 17 residues. Germline-derived CDR1 and CDR2 are LGHNA and YNFKEQ.

This TCR came from a man aged 18 to 29 in good health. Some clones in this sample may be carry-over from other donors' samples. This chain joins TRBV4-2 and TRBJ2-5; the match to TRBD2 covers 10 bases. The J call may be in error: the DNA end matches TRBJ2-7 better. Sample: naive CD4+ T cells from PBMCs. The sample's subset: CD45RA+ positively selected. The CDR3 DNA is TGTGCCAGCAGCCCAAACTATAGCGGGAGGCCTCCCTACGAGCAGTACTTC. It yields the protein CASSPNYSGRPPYEQYF.